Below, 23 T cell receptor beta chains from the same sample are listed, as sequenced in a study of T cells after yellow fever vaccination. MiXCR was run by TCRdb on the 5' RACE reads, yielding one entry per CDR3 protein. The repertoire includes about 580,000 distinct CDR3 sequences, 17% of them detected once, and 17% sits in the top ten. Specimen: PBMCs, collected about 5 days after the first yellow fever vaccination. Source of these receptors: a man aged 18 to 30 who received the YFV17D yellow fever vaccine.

CDR3 in amino acids: CASSQDGVSTEAFF. The DNA of the CDR3 is TGCGCCAGCAGCCAAGATGGAGTGAGCACTGAAGCTTTCTTT. The genes are TRBV4-3 and TRBJ1-1; D gene uncertain. This CDR3 comprises 14 residues. Per the germline V gene, CDR1 is LGHNA and CDR2 is YSLEER. Trimming shortened V by 0 bases and J by 4 bases, and 9 bases separated the two germline ends.

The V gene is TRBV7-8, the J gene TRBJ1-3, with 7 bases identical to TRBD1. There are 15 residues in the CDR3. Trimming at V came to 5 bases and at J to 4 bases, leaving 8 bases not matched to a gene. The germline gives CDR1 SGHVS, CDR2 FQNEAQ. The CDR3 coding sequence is TGTGCCAGCAGCCTCGCCAGGGGGACCGGAAACACCATATATTTT. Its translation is CASSLARGTGNTIYF.

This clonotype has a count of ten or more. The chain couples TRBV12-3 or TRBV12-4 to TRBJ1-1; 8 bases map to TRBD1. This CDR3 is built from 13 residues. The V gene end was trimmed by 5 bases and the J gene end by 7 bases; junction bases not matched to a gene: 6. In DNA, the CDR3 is TGTGCCAGCAGTACGACAGGGGCTCTTGAAGCTTTCTTT. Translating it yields CASSTTGALEAFF.

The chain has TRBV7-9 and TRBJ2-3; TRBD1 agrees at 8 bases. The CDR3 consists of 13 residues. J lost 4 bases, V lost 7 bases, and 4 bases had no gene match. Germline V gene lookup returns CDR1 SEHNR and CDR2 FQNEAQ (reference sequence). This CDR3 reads CASMGQVSDTQYF. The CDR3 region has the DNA TGTGCCAGCATGGGACAGGTGTCAGATACGCAGTATTTT. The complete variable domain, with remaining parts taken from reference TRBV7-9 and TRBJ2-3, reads DTGVSQNPRHKITKRGQNVTFRCDPISEHNRLYWYRQTLGQGPEFLTYFQNEAQLEKSRLLSDRFSAERPKGSFSTLEIQRTEQGDSAMYLCASMGQVSDTQYFGPGTRLTVL.

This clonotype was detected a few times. CDR3 region: CASSLGGLRSYEQYF. The CDR3 DNA follows: TGTGCCAGCAGCTTAGGAGGGCTTAGATCCTACGAGCAGTACTTC. The chain carries TRBV7-2 and TRBJ2-7, with D perhaps matching TRBD2 (5 bases). V dropped 1 base and J dropped 1 base, with 11 bases sitting between them. Germline assignment: CDR1 SGHTA and CDR2 FQGNSA. This CDR3 contains 15 residues.

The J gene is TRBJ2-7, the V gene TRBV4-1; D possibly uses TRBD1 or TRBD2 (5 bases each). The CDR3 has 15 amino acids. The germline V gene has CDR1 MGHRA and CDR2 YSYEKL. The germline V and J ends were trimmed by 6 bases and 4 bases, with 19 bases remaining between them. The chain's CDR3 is CASSPSSGPRYEQYF. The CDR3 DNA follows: TGCGCCAGCAGTCCTTCCTCGGGACCGAGATACGAGCAGTACTTC.

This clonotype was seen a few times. CDR3 DNA sequence: TGCAGCGTTGGGGTAGGAACTAATGAAAAACTGTTTTTT. Protein product: CSVGVGTNEKLFF. The rearrangement links TRBV29-1 to TRBJ1-4, with no clear D. The CDR3 totals 13 residues. Germline values: CDR1 SQVTM, CDR2 ANQGSEA. V was shortened by 4 bases and J by 1 base, with 7 bases between the two germline ends. Based on the CDR3 plus reference TRBV29-1 and TRBJ1-4, the full variable domain is SAVISQKPSRDICQRGTSLTIQCQVDSQVTMMFWYRQQPGQSLTLIATANQGSEATYESGFVIDKFPISRPNLTFSTLTVSNMSPEDSSIYLCSVGVGTNEKLFFGSGTQLSVL.

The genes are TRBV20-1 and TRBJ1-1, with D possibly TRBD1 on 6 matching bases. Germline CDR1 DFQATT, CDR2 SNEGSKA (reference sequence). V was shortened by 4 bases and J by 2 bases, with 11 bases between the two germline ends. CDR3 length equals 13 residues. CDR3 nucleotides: TGCAGTGCTAAAGGACAGCCAAACACTGAAGCTTTCTTT. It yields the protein CSAKGQPNTEAFF.

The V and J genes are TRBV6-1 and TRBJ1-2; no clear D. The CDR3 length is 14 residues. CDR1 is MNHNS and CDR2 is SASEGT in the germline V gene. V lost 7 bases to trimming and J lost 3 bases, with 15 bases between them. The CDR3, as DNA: TGTGCCAGCAATAGAGACACATCTGACTATGGCTACACCTTC. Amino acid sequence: CASNRDTSDYGYTF.

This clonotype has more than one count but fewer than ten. This CDR3 is CATSDNRGIYEQYV. CDR3 DNA: TGTGCCACCAGTGACAACAGGGGGATCTACGAGCAGTACGTC. The J gene is TRBJ2-7, the V gene TRBV24-1, with 8 bases lining up with TRBD1. CDR1 is KGHDR and CDR2 is SFDVKD in the germline V gene. The CDR3 is 14 amino acids. The V gene end was trimmed by 4 bases and the J gene end by 3 bases; junction bases not matched to a gene: 4.

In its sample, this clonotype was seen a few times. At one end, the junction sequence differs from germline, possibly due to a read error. In DNA form, the CDR3 reads TGTGCCAGCAGTTCGGGGACTAGCGGGGTCCCAATCTTC. The encoded protein is CASSSGTSGVPIF. V usage is TRBV12-3 or TRBV12-4 and J usage is TRBJ2-1; 13 nucleotides agree with TRBD2. This CDR3 is built from 13 residues.

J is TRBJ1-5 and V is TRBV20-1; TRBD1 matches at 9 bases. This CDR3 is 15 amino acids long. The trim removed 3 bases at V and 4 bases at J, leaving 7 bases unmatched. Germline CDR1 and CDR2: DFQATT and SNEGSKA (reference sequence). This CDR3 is CSASSSGQGNQPQHF. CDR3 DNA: TGCAGTGCTAGTAGCTCGGGACAGGGAAATCAGCCCCAGCATTTT.

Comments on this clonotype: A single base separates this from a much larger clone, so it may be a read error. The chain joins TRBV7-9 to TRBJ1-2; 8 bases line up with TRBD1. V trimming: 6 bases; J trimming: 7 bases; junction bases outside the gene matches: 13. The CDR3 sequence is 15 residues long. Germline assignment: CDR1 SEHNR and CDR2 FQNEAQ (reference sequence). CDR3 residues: CASRPTTGDGSGYTF. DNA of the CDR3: TGTGCCAGCAGGCCTACGACAGGGGACGGCTCTGGCTACACCTTC. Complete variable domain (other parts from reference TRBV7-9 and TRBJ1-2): DTGVSQNPRHKITKRGQNVTFRCDPISEHNRLYWYRQTLGQGPEFLTYFQNEAQLEKSRLLSDRFSAERPKGSFSTLEIQRTEQGDSAMYLCASRPTTGDGSGYTFGSGTRLTVV.

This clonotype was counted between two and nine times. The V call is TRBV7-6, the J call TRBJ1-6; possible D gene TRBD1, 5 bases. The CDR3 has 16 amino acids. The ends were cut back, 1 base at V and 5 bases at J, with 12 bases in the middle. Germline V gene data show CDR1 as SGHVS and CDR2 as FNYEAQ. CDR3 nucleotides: TGTGCCAGCAGCTTAGTGGGGGGAAATAATAATTCACCCCTCCACTTT. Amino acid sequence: CASSLVGGNNNSPLHF.

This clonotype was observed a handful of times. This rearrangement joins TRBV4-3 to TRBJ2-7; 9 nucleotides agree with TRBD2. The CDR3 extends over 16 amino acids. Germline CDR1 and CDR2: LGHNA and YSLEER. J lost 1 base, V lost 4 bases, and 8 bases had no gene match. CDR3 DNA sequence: TGCGCCAGCAGCCGGGAGGTAGCGGGGGCTTCCTACGAGCAGTACTTC. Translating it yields CASSREVAGASYEQYF.

Written as DNA, the CDR3 is TGTGCCAGCAGTCCCGGGACAGGGAGTATTCGCAATCAGCCCCAGCATTTT. It yields the protein CASSPGTGSIRNQPQHF. The chain carries TRBV11-1 and TRBJ1-5, with 9 bases matching TRBD1. CDR3 length equals 17 residues. The V gene's germline CDR1 is SGHAT and CDR2 FQDESV (reference sequence). J lost 2 bases, V lost 6 bases, and 11 bases had no gene match.

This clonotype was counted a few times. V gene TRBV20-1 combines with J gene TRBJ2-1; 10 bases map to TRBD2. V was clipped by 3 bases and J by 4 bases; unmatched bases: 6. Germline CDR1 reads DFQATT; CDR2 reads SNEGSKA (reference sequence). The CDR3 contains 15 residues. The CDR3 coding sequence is TGCAGTGCTAGTAGAAGCGGGGGGGATTACAATGAGCAGTTCTTC. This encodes CSASRSGGDYNEQFF.

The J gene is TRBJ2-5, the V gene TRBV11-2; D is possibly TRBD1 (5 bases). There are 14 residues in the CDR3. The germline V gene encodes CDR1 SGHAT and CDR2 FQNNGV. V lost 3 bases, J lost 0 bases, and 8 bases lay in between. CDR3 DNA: TGTGCCAGCAGCTTTACGGACAACCAAGAGACCCAGTACTTC. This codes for CASSFTDNQETQYF.

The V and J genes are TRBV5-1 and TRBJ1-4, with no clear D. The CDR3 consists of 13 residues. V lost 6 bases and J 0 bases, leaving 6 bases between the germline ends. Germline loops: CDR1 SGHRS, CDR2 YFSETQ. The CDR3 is CASKVATNEKLFF. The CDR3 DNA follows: TGCGCCAGCAAGGTAGCAACTAATGAAAAACTGTTTTTT.

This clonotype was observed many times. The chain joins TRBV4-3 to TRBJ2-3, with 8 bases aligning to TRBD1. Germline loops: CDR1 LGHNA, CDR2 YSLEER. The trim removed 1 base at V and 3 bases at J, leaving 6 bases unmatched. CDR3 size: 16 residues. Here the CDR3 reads CASSQGDRFSTDTQYF. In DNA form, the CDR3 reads TGCGCCAGCAGCCAAGGGGACAGGTTTTCGACAGATACGCAGTATTTT.

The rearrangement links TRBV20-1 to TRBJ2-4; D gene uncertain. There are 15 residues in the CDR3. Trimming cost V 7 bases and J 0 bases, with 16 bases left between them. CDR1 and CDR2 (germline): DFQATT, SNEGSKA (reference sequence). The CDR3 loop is CSVGGNFLAKNIQYF. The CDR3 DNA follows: TGCAGTGTTGGTGGAAATTTTTTAGCCAAAAACATTCAGTACTTC.

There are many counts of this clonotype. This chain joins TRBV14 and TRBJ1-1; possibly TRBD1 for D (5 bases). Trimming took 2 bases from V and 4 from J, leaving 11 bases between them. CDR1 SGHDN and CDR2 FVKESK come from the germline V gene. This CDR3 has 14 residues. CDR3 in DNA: TGTGCCAGCAGCCAAATGGGGCGCGGCACTGAAGCTTTCTTT. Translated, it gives CASSQMGRGTEAFF. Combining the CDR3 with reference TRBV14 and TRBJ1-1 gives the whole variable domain EAGVTQFPSHSVIEKGQTVTLRCDPISGHDNLYWYRRVMGKEIKFLLHFVKESKQDESGMPNNRFLAERTGGTYSTLKVQPAELEDSGVYFCASSQMGRGTEAFFGQGTRLTVV.

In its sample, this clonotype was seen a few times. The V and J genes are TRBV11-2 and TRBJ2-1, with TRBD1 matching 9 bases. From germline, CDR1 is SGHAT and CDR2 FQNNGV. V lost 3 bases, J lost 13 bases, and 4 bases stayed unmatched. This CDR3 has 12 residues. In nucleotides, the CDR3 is TGTGCCAGCAGCTTGGACAGGGGTGCCCAGTTCTTC. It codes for CASSLDRGAQFF.